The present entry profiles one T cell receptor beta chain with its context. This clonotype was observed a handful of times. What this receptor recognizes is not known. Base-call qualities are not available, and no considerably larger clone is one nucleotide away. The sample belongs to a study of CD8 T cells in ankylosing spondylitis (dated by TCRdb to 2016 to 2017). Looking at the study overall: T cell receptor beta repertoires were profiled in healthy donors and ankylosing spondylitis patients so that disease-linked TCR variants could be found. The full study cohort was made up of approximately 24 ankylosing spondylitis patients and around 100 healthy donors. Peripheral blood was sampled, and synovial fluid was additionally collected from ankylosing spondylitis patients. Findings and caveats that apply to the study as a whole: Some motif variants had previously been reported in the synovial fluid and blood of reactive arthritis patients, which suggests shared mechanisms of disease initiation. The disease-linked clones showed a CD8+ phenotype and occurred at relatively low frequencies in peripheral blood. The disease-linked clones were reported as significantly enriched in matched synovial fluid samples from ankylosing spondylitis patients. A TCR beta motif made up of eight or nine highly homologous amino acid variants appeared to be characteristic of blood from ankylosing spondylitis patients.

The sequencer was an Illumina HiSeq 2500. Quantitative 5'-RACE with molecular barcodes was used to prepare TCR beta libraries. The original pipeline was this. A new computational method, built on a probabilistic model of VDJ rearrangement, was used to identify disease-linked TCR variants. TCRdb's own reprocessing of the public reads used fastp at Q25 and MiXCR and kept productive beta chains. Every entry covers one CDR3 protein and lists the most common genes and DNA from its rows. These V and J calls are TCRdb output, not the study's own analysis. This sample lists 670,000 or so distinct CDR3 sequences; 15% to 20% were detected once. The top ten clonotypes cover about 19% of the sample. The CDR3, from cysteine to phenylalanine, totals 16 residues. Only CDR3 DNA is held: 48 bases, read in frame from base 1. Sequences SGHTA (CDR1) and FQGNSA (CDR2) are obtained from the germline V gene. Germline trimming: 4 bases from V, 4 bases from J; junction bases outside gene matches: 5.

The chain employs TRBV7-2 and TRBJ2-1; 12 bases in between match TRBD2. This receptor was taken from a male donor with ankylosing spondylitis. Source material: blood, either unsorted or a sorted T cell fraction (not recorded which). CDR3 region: CASSSKLAGGYNEQFF. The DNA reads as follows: TGTGCCAGCAGCTCGAAACTAGCGGGAGGATACAATGAGCAGTTCTTC.